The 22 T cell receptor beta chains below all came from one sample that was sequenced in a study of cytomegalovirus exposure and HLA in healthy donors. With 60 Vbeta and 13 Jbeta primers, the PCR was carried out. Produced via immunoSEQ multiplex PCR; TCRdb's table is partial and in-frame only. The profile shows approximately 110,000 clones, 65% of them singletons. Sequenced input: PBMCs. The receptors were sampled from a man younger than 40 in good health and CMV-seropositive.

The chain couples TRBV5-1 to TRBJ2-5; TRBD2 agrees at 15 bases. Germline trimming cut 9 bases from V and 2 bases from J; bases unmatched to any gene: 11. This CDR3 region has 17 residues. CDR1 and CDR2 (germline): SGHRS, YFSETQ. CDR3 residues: CATNSGTSGGIQETQYF. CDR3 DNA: TGCGCCACCAATTCCGGGACTAGCGGGGGGATACAAGAGACCCAGTACTTC.

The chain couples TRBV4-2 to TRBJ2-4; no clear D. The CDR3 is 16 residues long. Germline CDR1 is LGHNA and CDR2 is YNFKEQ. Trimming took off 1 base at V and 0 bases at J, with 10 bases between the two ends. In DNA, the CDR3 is TGTGCCAGCAGCCAAGGCACAGTCCTAGCCAAAAACATTCAGTACTTC. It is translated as CASSQGTVLAKNIQYF.

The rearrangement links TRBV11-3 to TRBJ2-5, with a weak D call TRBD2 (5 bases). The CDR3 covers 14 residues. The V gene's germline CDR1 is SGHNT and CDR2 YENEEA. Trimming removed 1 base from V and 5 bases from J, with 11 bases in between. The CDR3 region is CASSLVLGVETQYF. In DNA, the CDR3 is TGTGCCAGCAGCTTAGTCCTCGGGGTGGAGACCCAGTACTTC.

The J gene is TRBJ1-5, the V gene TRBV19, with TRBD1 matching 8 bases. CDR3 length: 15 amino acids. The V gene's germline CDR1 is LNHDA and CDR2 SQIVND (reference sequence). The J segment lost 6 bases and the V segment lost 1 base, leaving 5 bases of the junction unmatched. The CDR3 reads CASSIVAGGFQPQHF. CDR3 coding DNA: TGTGCCAGTAGTATAGTAGCAGGGGGCTTTCAGCCCCAGCATTTT.

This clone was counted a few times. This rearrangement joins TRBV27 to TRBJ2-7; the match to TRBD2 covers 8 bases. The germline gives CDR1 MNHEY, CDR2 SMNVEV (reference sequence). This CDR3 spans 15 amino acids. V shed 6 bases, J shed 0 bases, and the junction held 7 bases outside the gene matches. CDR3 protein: CASRESGGLSYEQYF. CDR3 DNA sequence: TGTGCCAGCAGGGAGAGCGGGGGCCTCTCCTACGAGCAGTACTTC.

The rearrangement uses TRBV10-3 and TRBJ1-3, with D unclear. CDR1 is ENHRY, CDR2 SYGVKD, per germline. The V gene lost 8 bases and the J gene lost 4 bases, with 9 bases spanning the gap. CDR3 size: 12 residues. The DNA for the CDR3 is TGTGCCATCGCTGGCGGAGGAAACACCATATATTTT. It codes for CAIAGGGNTIYF.

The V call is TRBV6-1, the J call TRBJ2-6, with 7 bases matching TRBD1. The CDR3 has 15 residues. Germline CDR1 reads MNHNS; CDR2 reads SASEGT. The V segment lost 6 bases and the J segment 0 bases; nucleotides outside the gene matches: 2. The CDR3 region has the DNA TGTGCCAGCAGAGACAGGGACTCTGGGGCCAACGTCCTGACTTTC. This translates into CASRDRDSGANVLTF.

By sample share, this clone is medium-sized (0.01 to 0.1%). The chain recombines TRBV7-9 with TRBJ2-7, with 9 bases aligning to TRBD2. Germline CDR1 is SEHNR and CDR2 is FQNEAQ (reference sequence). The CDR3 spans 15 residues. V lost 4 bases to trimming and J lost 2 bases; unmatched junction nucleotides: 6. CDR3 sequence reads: CASSWAGGHPYEQYF. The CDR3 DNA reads TGTGCCAGCAGCTGGGCGGGGGGGCACCCCTACGAGCAGTACTTC.

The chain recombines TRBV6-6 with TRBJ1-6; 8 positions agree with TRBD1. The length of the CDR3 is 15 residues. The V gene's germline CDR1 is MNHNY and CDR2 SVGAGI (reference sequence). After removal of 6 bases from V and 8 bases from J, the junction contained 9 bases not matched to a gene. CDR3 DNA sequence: TGTGCCAGCAGGCCCAGGGGGCCGGTGGATTCACCCCTCCACTTT. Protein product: CASRPRGPVDSPLHF.

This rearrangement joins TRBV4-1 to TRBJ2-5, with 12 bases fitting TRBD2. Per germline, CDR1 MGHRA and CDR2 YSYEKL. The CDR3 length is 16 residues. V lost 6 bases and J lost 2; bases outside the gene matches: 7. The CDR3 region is CASRLRLAGAQETQYF. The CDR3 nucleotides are TGCGCCAGCAGGCTGAGACTAGCGGGGGCGCAAGAGACCCAGTACTTC.

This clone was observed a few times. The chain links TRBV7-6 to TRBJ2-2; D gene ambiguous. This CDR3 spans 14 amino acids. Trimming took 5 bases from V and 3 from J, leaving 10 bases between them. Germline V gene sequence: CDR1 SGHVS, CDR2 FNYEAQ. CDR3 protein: CASSALADTGELFF. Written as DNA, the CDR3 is TGTGCCAGCAGCGCCCTGGCCGACACCGGGGAGCTGTTTTTT.

CDR3 region: CASSQGAWQYF. The CDR3, as DNA: TGTGCCAGCAGCCAGGGGGCCTGGCAGTACTTC. This sequence joins TRBV16 and TRBJ2-7, with D perhaps TRBD1 (6 bases). The germline V and J ends were trimmed by 3 bases and 9 bases, with 9 bases remaining between them. Germline V gives CDR1 KGHSY, CDR2 FQNENV. This CDR3 has 11 residues.

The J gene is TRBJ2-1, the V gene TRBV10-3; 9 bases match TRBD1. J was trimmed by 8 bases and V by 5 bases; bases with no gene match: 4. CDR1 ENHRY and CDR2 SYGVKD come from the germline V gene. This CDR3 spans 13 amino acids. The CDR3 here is CAISTQGADEQFF. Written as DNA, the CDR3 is TGTGCCATCAGTACACAGGGGGCCGATGAGCAGTTCTTC.

The CDR3 protein is CASSQTGTETDTQYF. The CDR3 DNA reads TGCGCCAGCAGCCAAACCGGGACAGAAACAGATACGCAGTATTTT. The chain recombines TRBV4-1 with TRBJ2-3; 7 positions match TRBD1. The V and J ends lost 2 bases and 3 bases, in that order; junction bases with no gene match: 5. This CDR3 is built from 15 residues. Germline V CDR1 and CDR2: MGHRA, YSYEKL.

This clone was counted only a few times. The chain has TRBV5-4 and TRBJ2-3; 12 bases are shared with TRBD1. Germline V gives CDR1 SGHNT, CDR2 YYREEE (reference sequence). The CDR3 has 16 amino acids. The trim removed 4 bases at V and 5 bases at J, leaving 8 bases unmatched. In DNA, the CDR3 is TGTGCCAGCAGCCTTGGAAGGGACAGGGGGCGAGATACGCAGTATTTT. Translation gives CASSLGRDRGRDTQYF.

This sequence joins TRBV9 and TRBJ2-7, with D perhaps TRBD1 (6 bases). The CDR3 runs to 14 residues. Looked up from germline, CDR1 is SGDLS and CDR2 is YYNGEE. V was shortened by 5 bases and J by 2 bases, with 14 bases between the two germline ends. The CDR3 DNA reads TGTGCCAGCAGTTCAGGGGCCTATCCCTACGAGCAGTACTTC. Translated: CASSSGAYPYEQYF.

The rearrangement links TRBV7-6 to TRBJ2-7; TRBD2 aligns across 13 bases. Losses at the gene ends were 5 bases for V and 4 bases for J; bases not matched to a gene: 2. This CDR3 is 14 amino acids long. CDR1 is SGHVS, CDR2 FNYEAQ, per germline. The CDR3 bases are TGTGCCAGCAGCCGGGGACTAGCGGGATACGAGCAGTACTTC. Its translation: CASSRGLAGYEQYF.

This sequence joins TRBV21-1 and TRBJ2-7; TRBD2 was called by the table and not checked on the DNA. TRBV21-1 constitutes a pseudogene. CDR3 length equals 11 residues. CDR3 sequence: CATLREVEQYF. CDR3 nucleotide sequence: TGTGCCACCCTCCGGGAGGTCGAGCAGTACTTC.

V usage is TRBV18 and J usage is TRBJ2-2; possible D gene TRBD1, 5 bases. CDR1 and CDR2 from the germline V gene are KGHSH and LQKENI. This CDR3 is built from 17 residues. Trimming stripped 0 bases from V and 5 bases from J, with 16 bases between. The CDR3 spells CASSPPQGLGKTGELFF. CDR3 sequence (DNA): TGTGCCAGCTCACCACCGCAGGGTCTGGGCAAAACCGGGGAGCTGTTTTTT.

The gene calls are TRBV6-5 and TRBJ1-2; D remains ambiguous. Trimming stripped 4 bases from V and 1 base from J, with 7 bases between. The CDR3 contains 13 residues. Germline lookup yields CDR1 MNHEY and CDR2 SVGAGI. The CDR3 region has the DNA TGTGCCAGCAGTTTCAGTGTTAACTATGGCTACACCTTC. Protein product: CASSFSVNYGYTF.

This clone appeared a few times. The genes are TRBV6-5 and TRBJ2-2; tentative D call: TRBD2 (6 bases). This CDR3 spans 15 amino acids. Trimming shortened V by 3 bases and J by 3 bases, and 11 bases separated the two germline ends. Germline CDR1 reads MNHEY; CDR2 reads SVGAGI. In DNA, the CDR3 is TGTGCCAGCAGTTATAGGCGGGATGACACCGGGGAGCTGTTTTTT. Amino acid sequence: CASSYRRDDTGELFF.

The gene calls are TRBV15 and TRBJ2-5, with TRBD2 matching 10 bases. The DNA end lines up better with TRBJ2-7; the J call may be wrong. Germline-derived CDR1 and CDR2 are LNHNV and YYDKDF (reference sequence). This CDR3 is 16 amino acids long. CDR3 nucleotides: TGTGCCACCAGCAGAGTAGCTAGCGGGGGATCCTACGAGCAGTACTTC. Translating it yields CATSRVASGGSYEQYF.